The entry below describes one TCR beta chain. The repertoire was sequenced with immunoSEQ multiplex PCR; TCRdb's copy has only in-frame clones and lacks some. This sample has roughly 14,000 clones, with roughly 87% found just once. The ends were cut back, 7 bases at V and 4 bases at J, with 10 bases in the middle. This CDR3 region has 12 residues. Per germline, CDR1 LNHDA and CDR2 SQIVND (reference sequence). The entry originates in a study of T cells in tumors after PD-1 blockade. Whole-study context: Patients had no prior checkpoint blockade, systemic immunosuppressants, or anti-cancer therapy within 4 weeks. A subset received ongoing vismodegib 150 mg daily alongside anti-PD-1 therapy. Blood samples averaged around 110,000 templates (range 24,679-257,772) and 36,536 unique clonotypes.

This receptor was obtained from a human donor with basal cell carcinoma. Here the sequenced sample was PBMCs, taken after anti-PD-1 treatment. The V and J genes are TRBV19 and TRBJ2-5; D is possibly TRBD1 (5 bases). The chain's CDR3 is CASTGLGETQYF. CDR3 nucleotide sequence: TGTGCCAGTACAGGGTTGGGAGAGACCCAGTACTTC.